Each of the 23 T cell receptor beta chains below was sequenced from the same sample in a study of T cell responses to AZD1222 COVID-19 vaccine. The assay was immunoSEQ multiplex PCR, and TCRdb's table has in-frame clones only and misses some. The sample consists of roughly 110,000 clones, 80% to 85% of them appearing once. The sequences come from peripheral blood, collected on day 0 of AZD1222 vaccination. Receptors originate from an adult in good health.

The chain employs TRBV25-1 and TRBJ2-7, with D possibly TRBD1 on 7 matching bases. The CDR3 runs to 17 residues. Germline loops: CDR1 MGHDK, CDR2 SYGVNS. Trimming removed 7 bases from V and 0 bases from J, with 22 bases in between. The CDR3 is CASIRLGQGTDSYEQYF. The CDR3 DNA reads as TGTGCCAGCATAAGACTAGGGCAGGGGACAGACTCCTACGAGCAGTACTTC.

J is TRBJ1-1 and V is TRBV28, with D tentatively TRBD1 (6 bases). The V end was cut by 6 bases, the J end by 1 base, with 12 bases between. The CDR3 runs 14 residues. Germline V gene lookup returns CDR1 MDHEN and CDR2 SYDVKM. The CDR3 loop reads CASRRPTGNTEAFF. The CDR3 nucleotides read TGTGCCAGCAGGAGACCGACAGGGAACACTGAAGCTTTCTTT.

This clone was observed a single time. The gene calls are TRBV5-1 and TRBJ1-3, with a tentative D call TRBD1 (6 bases). The CDR3 has 13 amino acids. V dropped 2 bases and J dropped 8 bases, with 11 bases sitting between them. Germline V gene sequence: CDR1 SGHRS, CDR2 YFSETQ. CDR3 region: CASSFGTLDTIYF. CDR3 nucleotide sequence: TGCGCCAGCAGCTTTGGGACATTGGACACCATATATTTT.

The chain couples TRBV4-1 to TRBJ1-5; 8 nucleotides match TRBD1. The J segment lost 7 bases and the V segment lost 4 bases, leaving 9 bases of the junction unmatched. Germline lookup yields CDR1 MGHRA and CDR2 YSYEKL. The CDR3 loop spans 15 amino acids. The CDR3 bases are TGCGCCAGCAGCCTAGACAGGGGAAACGGCCAGCCCCAGCATTTT. Its translation: CASSLDRGNGQPQHF.

This clone was detected once. The chain is built from TRBV11-2 and TRBJ2-5; perhaps TRBD1 as D (6 bases). Deletions cut 0 bases from V and 4 bases from J, with 15 bases between. Looked up from germline, CDR1 is SGHAT and CDR2 is FQNNGV. CDR3 size: 16 residues. The CDR3 spells CASSLDGTRPGETQYF. As DNA, the CDR3 is TGTGCCAGCAGCTTAGATGGGACAAGGCCCGGAGAGACCCAGTACTTC.

This chain connects TRBV9 to TRBJ1-2; 10 bases are shared with TRBD1. Losses at the gene ends were 0 bases for V and 1 base for J; bases not matched to a gene: 3. The CDR3 spans 16 residues. Germline V gene data show CDR1 as SGDLS and CDR2 as YYNGEE. The CDR3 sequence: CASSVGGTGVNYGYTF. Here the CDR3 DNA reads TGTGCCAGCAGCGTAGGTGGGACAGGGGTTAACTATGGCTACACCTTC.

The J gene is TRBJ1-4, the V gene TRBV21-1; the D call TRBD1 from the table was never checked on the DNA. TRBV21-1 is described as a pseudogene. This CDR3 is 12 amino acids long. The CDR3 DNA follows: TGTGCCAGCAGCAATCATCAGGAAAAACTGTTTTTT. As protein: CASSNHQEKLFF.

This CDR3 reads CASSPGAGQPQHF. In nucleotides, the CDR3 is TGTGCCAGCAGCCCAGGGGCGGGTCAGCCCCAGCATTTT. This sequence joins TRBV3-1 (or the pseudogene TRBV3-2) and TRBJ1-5, with D perhaps matching TRBD1 (6 bases). There are 13 residues in the CDR3. The V end lost 4 bases, the J end lost 6 bases, and 10 bases lay between the germline ends. The germline CDR1 and CDR2 sequences are LGHDT and YNNKEL (reference sequence).

V gene TRBV10-1 combines with J gene TRBJ2-7, with 9 positions matching TRBD1. Germline trimming cut 2 bases from V and 4 bases from J; bases unmatched to any gene: 6. Per germline, CDR1 WNHNN and CDR2 SYGVQD (reference sequence). The CDR3 covers 15 residues. CDR3 sequence reads: CASSEGDRDSYEQYF. For the CDR3, the DNA is TGCGCCAGCAGTGAGGGGGACAGGGATTCGTACGAGCAGTACTTC.

The chain has TRBV30 and TRBJ2-3; perhaps TRBD1 as D (5 bases). The length of the CDR3 is 12 residues. CDR1 and CDR2 (germline): GTSNPN, SVGIG (reference sequence). V dropped 4 bases and J dropped 5 bases, with 10 bases sitting between them. CDR3 DNA sequence: TGTGCCTGGACATCAGGGCAAGATACGCAGTATTTT. It specifies CAWTSGQDTQYF.

The rearrangement uses TRBV5-6 and TRBJ2-1; 9 nucleotides line up with TRBD2. The CDR3 is made up of 17 amino acids. Trimming removed 4 bases from V and 0 bases from J; junction bases left unmatched: 8. Germline assignment: CDR1 SGHDT and CDR2 YYEEEE. The CDR3 DNA follows: TGTGCCAGCAGCACCCCTAGCGGGAAAAGCTCCTACAATGAGCAGTTCTTC. Translating gives CASSTPSGKSSYNEQFF.

The chain couples TRBV5-4 to TRBJ2-1, with 7 bases lining up with TRBD2. This CDR3 has 13 amino acids. V lost 5 bases, J lost 6 bases, and 5 bases stayed unmatched. From germline, CDR1 is SGHNT and CDR2 YYREEE (reference sequence). In nucleotides, the CDR3 is TGTGCCAGCAGGGGAGGGACTTCCAATGAGCAGTTCTTC. It translates to CASRGGTSNEQFF.

V usage is TRBV2 and J usage is TRBJ1-5; D remains ambiguous. This CDR3 spans 15 amino acids. CDR1 and CDR2 (germline): SNHLY, FYNNEI. Trimming shortened V by 5 bases and J by 5 bases, and 16 bases separated the two germline ends. The CDR3 here is CASSPDRRAHQPQHF. The CDR3 DNA is TGTGCCAGCAGTCCCGATCGCCGGGCCCATCAGCCCCAGCATTTT.

This sequence joins TRBV13 and TRBJ2-3; 7 bases agree with TRBD2. Germline loops: CDR1 PRHDT, CDR2 FYEKMQ (reference sequence). The CDR3 length is 16 residues. V shed 1 base and J 2 bases; nucleotides not matched to a gene: 6. The CDR3 DNA reads TGTGCCAGCAGCTTAGATCGAGCGGGGAACACAGATACGCAGTATTTT. Translating gives CASSLDRAGNTDTQYF.

V is TRBV25-1 and J is TRBJ1-2; D perhaps matches TRBD1 (6 bases). CDR3 length: 10 amino acids. Trimming removed 11 bases from V and 6 bases from J, with 10 bases in between. In germline, CDR1 is MGHDK, CDR2 SYGVNS. The CDR3 region has the DNA TGTGCCGTACAGGGAGATGGCTACACCTTC. Translating it yields CAVQGDGYTF.

The CDR3 bases are TGTGCCAGCAGTTTAAACAGGGGGCGGGGCTACACCTTC. It encodes CASSLNRGRGYTF. The chain has TRBV27 and TRBJ1-2, with 9 bases lining up with TRBD1. The CDR3 spans 13 residues. With 2 bases clipped from V and 8 bases from J, the junction kept 3 bases outside the gene matches. CDR1 is MNHEY and CDR2 is SMNVEV in the germline V gene (reference sequence).

The chain employs TRBV5-5 and TRBJ2-7; D gene uncertain. Germline loops: CDR1 SGHKS, CDR2 YYEKEE (reference sequence). This CDR3 spans 16 amino acids. The ends were cut back, 0 bases at V and 2 bases at J, with 15 bases in the middle. Written as DNA, the CDR3 is TGTGCCAGCAGCTTGGAGTTCTTATATGAAGCCTACGAGCAGTACTTC. Encoded protein: CASSLEFLYEAYEQYF.

This clone was seen a few times. The V gene is TRBV5-6, the J gene TRBJ2-7; D is perhaps TRBD1 or TRBD2 (6 bases each). The CDR3 has 16 amino acids. Germline V gene data show CDR1 as SGHDT and CDR2 as YYEEEE. Trimming stripped 0 bases from V and 3 bases from J, with 16 bases between. CDR3 in DNA: TGTGCCAGCAGCTTGGGAGGGGGGTACGAGTACTACGAGCAGTACTTC. It encodes CASSLGGGYEYYEQYF.

The J gene is TRBJ1-4, the V gene TRBV7-6; D might be TRBD1 (5 bases). The CDR3 length is 16 residues. Germline CDR1 reads SGHVS; CDR2 reads FNYEAQ. V shed 5 bases and J shed 5 bases, with 18 bases lying between them. In DNA, the CDR3 is TGTGCCAGCAGCCCGGATCCGGGACTGACGAATGAAAAACTGTTTTTT. As protein: CASSPDPGLTNEKLFF.

CDR3 in DNA: TGTGCCAGCACCATTAGCGGGTCTCAGTACTTC. Protein product: CASTISGSQYF. The genes are TRBV7-2 and TRBJ2-7, with TRBD2 matching over 7 bases. V shed 7 bases, J shed 10 bases, and the junction held 7 bases outside the gene matches. The CDR3 is 11 amino acids. Germline V lookup: CDR1 SGHTA, CDR2 FQGNSA.

This chain connects TRBV7-9 to TRBJ1-4, with unresolved D. Trimming pared 2 bases from V and 3 bases from J, leaving 10 bases between. The CDR3 loop spans 15 amino acids. Germline V gene data show CDR1 as SEHNR and CDR2 as FQNEAQ (reference sequence). CDR3 sequence (DNA): TGTGCCAGCAGCTTATCGTCTATCGCTAATGAAAAACTGTTTTTT. The encoded protein is CASSLSSIANEKLFF.

This chain connects TRBV6-5 to TRBJ1-1; D may be TRBD1 (5 bases). This CDR3 has 13 amino acids. Germline lookup yields CDR1 MNHEY and CDR2 SVGAGI. V lost 6 bases and J lost 6, with 14 bases in between. CDR3 region: CASSWDLGPEAFF. The CDR3 bases are TGTGCCAGCAGCTGGGACCTGGGGCCTGAAGCTTTCTTT.

This sequence joins TRBV28 and TRBJ1-1; 10 bases map to TRBD1. This CDR3 has 16 amino acids. After removal of 2 bases from V and 5 bases from J, the junction contained 8 bases not matched to a gene. Germline CDR1 and CDR2: MDHEN and SYDVKM. The CDR3 loop is CASSLTPGTGETEAFF. In DNA, the CDR3 is TGTGCCAGCAGTTTAACCCCCGGGACAGGGGAAACTGAAGCTTTCTTT.